This is a list of T cell receptor beta chains from one sample in a study of blood T cell repertoires in COVID-19. TCRdb's copy holds only in-frame clones and misses some; the assay was immunoSEQ multiplex PCR. The sample lists more than 200,000 clones; roughly 83% were seen once. Material: peripheral blood. The receptor set was obtained from a man in his forties or fifties with acute or convalescent COVID-19. Both conserved end residues are part of each CDR3. Fields, in order: J gene, D gene, V gene, clone size, CDR3 protein, CDR3 DNA. The D gene is left open where the match is weak. Clone size appears in some rows only: once, few, many, or a class for an expanded clone.

TRBJ1-5	NA	TRBV18	few	CASSPEAAYSNQPQHF	TGTGCCAGCTCACCAGAGGCAGCCTATAGCAATCAGCCCCAGCATTTT
TRBJ2-1	TRBD1	TRBV5-1	NA	CASSTGQVYNEQFF	TGCGCCAGCAGCACAGGACAGGTTTACAATGAGCAGTTCTTC
TRBJ2-1	TRBD2	TRBV5-8	NA	CASSSFGLAGRDEQFF	TGTGCCAGCAGCTCCTTCGGACTAGCGGGAAGGGATGAGCAGTTCTTC
TRBJ2-7	TRBD1	TRBV19	once	CASSIGTGGYEQYF	TGTGCCAGTAGTATCGGGACAGGGGGGTACGAGCAGTACTTC
TRBJ2-7	TRBD2	TRBV19	NA	CASTFSGASGFYEQYF	TGTGCCAGTACCTTCTCCGGCGCTAGCGGGTTCTACGAGCAGTACTTC
TRBJ2-5	NA	TRBV2	NA	CASSVVRVPQETQYF	TGTGCCAGCAGTGTAGTGCGGGTACCACAAGAGACCCAGTACTTC
TRBJ2-7	NA	TRBV4-2	few	CASSEELALGPYEQYF	TGTGCCAGCAGCGAAGAGTTGGCTCTGGGGCCCTACGAGCAGTACTTC
TRBJ1-2	TRBD1	TRBV3-1/TRBV3-2	NA	CASSRQGDYGYTF	TGTGCCAGCAGTCGACAGGGAGACTATGGCTACACCTTC
TRBJ2-6	NA	TRBV5-1	few	CASSLGTGRTGANVLTF	TGCGCCAGCAGCTTGGGTACAGGGCGCACTGGGGCCAACGTCCTGACTTTC
TRBJ1-1	NA	TRBV7-3	NA	CASSSSGTRNTEAFF	TGTGCCAGCAGCTCTAGCGGGACAAGGAACACTGAAGCTTTCTTT
TRBJ2-1	TRBD2	TRBV15	NA	CATSRELAALGNEQFF	TGTGCCACCAGCAGAGAACTAGCGGCCCTGGGGAATGAGCAGTTCTTC
TRBJ1-5	NA	TRBV3-1/TRBV3-2	NA	CASSQSGASNQPQHF	TGTGCCAGCAGCCAATCAGGGGCGAGCAATCAGCCCCAGCATTTT
TRBJ1-1	NA	TRBV5-6	NA	CASSLVGPNTEAFF	TGTGCCAGCAGCTTGGTGGGGCCGAACACTGAAGCTTTCTTT
TRBJ2-1	TRBD1	TRBV5-6	NA	CASSPQPGQTYNEQFF	TGTGCCAGCAGCCCTCAACCGGGACAGACTTACAATGAGCAGTTCTTC
TRBJ1-2	NA	TRBV19	NA	CASSIGTGGRNYGYTF	TGTGCCAGTAGTATTGGAACGGGGGGCAGGAACTATGGCTACACCTTC
TRBJ1-3	NA	TRBV5-1	few	CASSFSGFSRNKDSSSGNTIYF	TGCGCCAGCAGCTTTTCGGGCTTTTCGCGCAATAAAGACAGTAGCTCTGGAAACACCATATATTTT
TRBJ1-1	TRBD1	TRBV7-2	NA	CASSLRQGGIPEAFF	TGTGCCAGCAGCCTTCGACAGGGGGGGATCCCTGAAGCTTTCTTT
TRBJ1-1	TRBD1	TRBV5-4	NA	CASSSSIRDRGQYTEAFF	TGTGCCAGCAGCTCTTCGATCCGGGACAGGGGTCAGTACACTGAAGCTTTCTTT